This record looks at one T cell receptor beta chain sequence and its context. Antigen: not known. Collected material from alopecia areata patients comprised lesional scalp punch biopsies and peripheral blood. Germline CDR1 SGHTA, CDR2 FQGNSA. The CDR3 runs 16 residues. Trimming removed 6 bases at V and 0 bases at J, with 15 bases between. This sample was taken from a study of CD8+ T cells in alopecia areata. Study overall: Patients in the study were on tofacitinib for 6 to 18 months, then off it for 6 months.

Study results and limitations: The study found higher clonality in lesional than normal scalp, especially in alopecia totalis/universalis. Sharing of TCR sequences between patients (possibly for HLA-related reasons) was less clear than in mice.

Sequencing used cDNA as its template, made by extracting RNA and reverse transcribing it. The data were produced by immunoSEQ multiplex PCR, yet TCRdb's version contains in-frame clones alone and is incomplete. Found here are 7,000 to 9,500 clones, roughly 55% of them singletons; the top ten hold about 12%. This clonotype was sampled from a human donor with alopecia areata. The sequenced sample was skin, obtained at week 0. The chain carries TRBV7-2 and TRBJ2-1; no definite D call. CDR3 protein: CASSPMRSLSYNEQFF. CDR3 nucleotide sequence: TGTGCCAGCAGTCCCATGCGCAGCCTCTCCTACAATGAGCAGTTCTTC.